This TCR beta chain originates from a study of blood T cell repertoires in COVID-19. Study details: Samples came from the United States, Italy and Spain, spanning acute and convalescent COVID-19.

Measured with immunoSEQ multiplex PCR; TCRdb has only the in-frame clones, and not every one. Here the sample spans around 300,000 clones, approximately 89% being singletons. Germline V lookup: CDR1 SGHVS, CDR2 FNYEAQ. This CDR3 contains 17 residues. V shed 1 base and J shed 6 bases, with 19 bases lying between them. Source material: PBMCs or T cells enriched from blood (not recorded which). J is TRBJ1-3 and V is TRBV7-6, with D maybe TRBD1 (6 bases). This TCR was recovered from a man aged 25 to 45 who had recovered from COVID-19. The CDR3 sequence: CASSLVGFAGVENTIYF. The CDR3 region has the DNA TGTGCCAGCAGCTTAGTGGGTTTCGCAGGGGTGGAAAACACCATATATTTT.